This T cell receptor (beta chain) emerged from a study of metastatic and nonmetastatic thyroid tumors. Looking at the study overall: Repertoires were compared across blood and tumor or nodule tissue from malignant and benign thyroid patients.

MiXCR was used by TCRdb to re-call the PCR reads. The sample has some 16,000 clones, around 12% seen once. Study-wide results and caveats: The study reportedly found significantly higher TCR beta diversity in malignant thyroid tumors than benign nodules, in blood and tumor.

This clone was seen ten or more times. Its antigen is still unknown. The CDR3 totals 12 residues. The V gene lost 5 bases and the J gene lost 2 bases, with 9 bases spanning the gap. Looked up from germline, CDR1 is DFQATT and CDR2 is SNEGSKA (reference sequence). The entire patient cohort was treatment-naive prior to thyroid surgery. The clonotype originates from a female donor with papillary thyroid cancer or a benign thyroid nodule (not recorded which). Some clones in this sample may be carry-over from other donors' samples. J is TRBJ1-1 and V is TRBV20-1; the D is unclear. The specimen was tumor tissue. The DNA for the CDR3 is TGCAGTGCTGTCCCCAGAAACACTGAAGCTTTCTTT. This encodes CSAVPRNTEAFF.